This T cell receptor beta chain was observed in a study of CD8 T cells in ankylosing spondylitis. Study-level points and caveats: Ankylosing spondylitis blood appeared to be characterized by a TCR beta motif of 7 to 9 highly homologous variants.

The V segment lost 4 bases and the J segment 8 bases; nucleotides outside the gene matches: 7. The germline V gene encodes CDR1 SEHNR and CDR2 FQNEAQ (reference sequence). This CDR3 is 15 amino acids long. Using quantitative 5'-RACE with molecular barcodes, the authors made TCR beta libraries. One entry per CDR3 protein results from TCRdb running MiXCR on the 5' RACE reads. The sample yields some 240,000 distinct CDR3 sequences, about 7.3% seen once. This clonotype was counted at least ten times. Its specificity is not known. The sample was blood, either unsorted or a sorted T cell fraction (not recorded which). V usage is TRBV7-9 and J usage is TRBJ2-2; 10 positions agree with TRBD1. The sequence came from a male donor with ankylosing spondylitis. Here the CDR3 DNA reads TGTGCCAGCAGCTCCCCGGGACAGGGGAATGGGGAGCTGTTTTTT. It specifies CASSSPGQGNGELFF.